This T cell receptor (beta chain) was captured by sequencing in a study of blood T cells in healthy people across ages. Per sample, extraction of total RNA gave at least 5.5 micrograms in every case. Points on this clonotype: Its target is not known.

General study points: When one million T cells were used, diversity estimates were thought to be underestimates.

Alongside a J-beta primer mix, a sample-barcoded 5' primer served in a second PCR lasting about 7 to 12 cycles. TCRdb re-called the 5' RACE reads through MiXCR, storing one row per CDR3 protein. The sample carries around 2 million distinct CDR3 sequences, more than 35% recorded once. This CDR3 comprises 15 residues. Looked up from germline, CDR1 is SGHVS and CDR2 is FQNEAQ. The V end was cut by 5 bases, the J end by 5 bases, with 18 bases between. The chain carries TRBV7-8 and TRBJ2-5, with D perhaps matching TRBD2 (5 bases). Sequencing was done on a sample of blood. This receptor was identified in a human donor in good health. This chain's CDR3 is CASSPLERGDETQYF. DNA for the CDR3: TGTGCCAGCAGCCCACTGGAACGGGGAGATGAGACCCAGTACTTC.